This T cell receptor (beta chain) was observed in a study of T cell responses to AZD1222 COVID-19 vaccine. Study-level findings and limits: Spike-specific TCR depth and breadth grew after two AZD1222 doses. White British ancestry dominated among donors, who included more females, and clonal diversity was possibly underestimated. Baseline testing showed seropositivity in only six AZD1222 recipients.

With respect to this clone: As yet, its antigen is unknown.

The CDR3 runs 13 residues. The V gene's germline CDR1 is SGHAT and CDR2 FQNNGV. V shed 7 bases and J shed 4 bases, with 13 bases lying between them. Assay used: immunoSEQ multiplex PCR; TCRdb lists only in-frame clones, some missing. The table lists 95,000 to 150,000 clones, about 90% of them singletons, with around 15% in the top ten. The V call is TRBV11-2, the J call TRBJ1-1; D is unresolved. This TCR derives from an adult in good health. The sequencing here drew on peripheral blood, taken on day 0 of AZD1222 vaccination. The CDR3 sequence: CASTFYLGTEAFF. The DNA for the CDR3 is TGTGCCAGCACCTTCTATCTGGGCACTGAAGCTTTCTTT. The full variable domain, with the rest looked up from reference TRBV11-2 and TRBJ1-1, is EAGVAQSPRYKIIEKRQSVAFWCNPISGHATLYWYQQILGQGPKLLIQFQNNGVVDDSQLPKDRFSAERLKGVDSTLKIQPAKLEDSAVYLCASTFYLGTEAFFGQGTRLTVV.